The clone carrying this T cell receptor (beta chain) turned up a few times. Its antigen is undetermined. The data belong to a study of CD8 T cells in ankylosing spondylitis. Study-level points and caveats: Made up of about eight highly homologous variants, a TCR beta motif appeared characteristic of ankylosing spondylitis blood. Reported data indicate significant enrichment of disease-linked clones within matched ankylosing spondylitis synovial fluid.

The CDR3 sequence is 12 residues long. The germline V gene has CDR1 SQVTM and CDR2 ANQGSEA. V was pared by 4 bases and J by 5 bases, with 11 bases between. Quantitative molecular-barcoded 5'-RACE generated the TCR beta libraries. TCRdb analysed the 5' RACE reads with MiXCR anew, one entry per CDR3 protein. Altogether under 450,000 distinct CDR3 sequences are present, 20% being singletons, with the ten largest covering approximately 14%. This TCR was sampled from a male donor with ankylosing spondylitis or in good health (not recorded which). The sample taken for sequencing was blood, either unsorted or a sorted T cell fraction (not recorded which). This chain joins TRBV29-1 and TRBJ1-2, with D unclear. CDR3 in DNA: TGCAGCGTTGTTGAGGGTTGGTATGGCTACACCTTC. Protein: CSVVEGWYGYTF. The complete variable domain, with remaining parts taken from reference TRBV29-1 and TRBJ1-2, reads SAVISQKPSRDICQRGTSLTIQCQVDSQVTMMFWYRQQPGQSLTLIATANQGSEATYESGFVIDKFPISRPNLTFSTLTVSNMSPEDSSIYLCSVVEGWYGYTFGSGTRLTVV.